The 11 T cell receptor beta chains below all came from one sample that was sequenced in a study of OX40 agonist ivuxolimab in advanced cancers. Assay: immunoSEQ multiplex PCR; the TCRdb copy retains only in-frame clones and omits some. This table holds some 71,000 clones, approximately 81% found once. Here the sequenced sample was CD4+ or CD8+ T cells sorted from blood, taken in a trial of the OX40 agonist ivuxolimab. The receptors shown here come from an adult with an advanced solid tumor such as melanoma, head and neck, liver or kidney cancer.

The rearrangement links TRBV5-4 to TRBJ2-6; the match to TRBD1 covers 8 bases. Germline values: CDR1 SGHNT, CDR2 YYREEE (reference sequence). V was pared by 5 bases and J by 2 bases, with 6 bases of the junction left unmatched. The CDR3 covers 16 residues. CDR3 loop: CASRKTGVAGANVLTF. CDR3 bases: TGTGCCAGCAGAAAGACAGGGGTAGCTGGGGCCAACGTCCTGACTTTC.

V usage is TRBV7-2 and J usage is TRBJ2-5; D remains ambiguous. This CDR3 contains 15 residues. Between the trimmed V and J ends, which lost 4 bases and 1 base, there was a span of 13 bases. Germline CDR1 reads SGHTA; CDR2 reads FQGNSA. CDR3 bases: TGTGCCAGCAGCTCCGGACCCAGTTTCCAAGAGACCCAGTACTTC. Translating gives CASSSGPSFQETQYF.

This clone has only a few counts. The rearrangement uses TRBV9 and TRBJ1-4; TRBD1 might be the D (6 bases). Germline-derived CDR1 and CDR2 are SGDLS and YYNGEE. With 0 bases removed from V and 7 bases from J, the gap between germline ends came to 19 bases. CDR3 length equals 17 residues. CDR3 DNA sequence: TGTGCCAGCAGCGTAGGTCGGGGGCCGGGGTACATTGAAAAACTGTTTTTT. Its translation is CASSVGRGPGYIEKLFF.

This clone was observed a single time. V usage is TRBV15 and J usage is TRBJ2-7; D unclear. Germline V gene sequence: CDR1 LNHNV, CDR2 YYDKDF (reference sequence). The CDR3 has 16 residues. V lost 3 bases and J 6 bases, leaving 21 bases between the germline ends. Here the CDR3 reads CATSSVLQFGEGEQYF. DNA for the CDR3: TGTGCCACCAGCAGCGTTCTGCAGTTTGGGGAAGGCGAGCAGTACTTC.

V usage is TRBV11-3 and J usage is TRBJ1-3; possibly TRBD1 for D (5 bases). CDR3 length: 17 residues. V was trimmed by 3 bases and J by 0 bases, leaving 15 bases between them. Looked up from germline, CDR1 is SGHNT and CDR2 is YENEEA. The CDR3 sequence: CASSFLFGTGSGNTIYF. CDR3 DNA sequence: TGTGCCAGCAGCTTCTTATTCGGGACCGGCTCTGGAAACACCATATATTTT.

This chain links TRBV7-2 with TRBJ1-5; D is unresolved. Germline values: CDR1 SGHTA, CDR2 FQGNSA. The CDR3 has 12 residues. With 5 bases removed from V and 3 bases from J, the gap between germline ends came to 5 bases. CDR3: CASSPYNQPQHF. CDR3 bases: TGTGCCAGCAGCCCCTACAATCAGCCCCAGCATTTT. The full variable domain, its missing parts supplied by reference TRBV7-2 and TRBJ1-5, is GAGVSQSPSNKVTEKGKDVELRCDPISGHTALYWYRQSLGQGLEFLIYFQGNSAPDKSGLPSDRFSAERTGGSVSTLTIQRTQQEDSAVYLCASSPYNQPQHFGDGTRLSIL.

The CDR3 reads CASSQRQDHRELFF. CDR3 nucleotides: TGCGCCAGCAGCCAGAGGCAGGACCACCGGGAGCTGTTTTTT. The chain couples TRBV4-1 to TRBJ2-2; no clear D gene. This CDR3 contains 14 residues. The germline V gene encodes CDR1 MGHRA and CDR2 YSYEKL. The V and J ends lost 3 bases and 9 bases respectively, with 14 bases between them.

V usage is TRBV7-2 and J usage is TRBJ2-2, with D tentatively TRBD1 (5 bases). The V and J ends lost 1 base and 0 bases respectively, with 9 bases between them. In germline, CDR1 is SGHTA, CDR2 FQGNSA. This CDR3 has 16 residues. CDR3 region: CASSLVLQANTGELFF. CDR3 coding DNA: TGTGCCAGCAGCTTAGTGTTACAGGCGAACACCGGGGAGCTGTTTTTT.

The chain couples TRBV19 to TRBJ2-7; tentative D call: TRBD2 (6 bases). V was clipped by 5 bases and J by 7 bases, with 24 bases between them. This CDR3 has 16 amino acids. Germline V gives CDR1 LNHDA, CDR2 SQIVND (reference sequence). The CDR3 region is CASSGLGSGRGQEQYF. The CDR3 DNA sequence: TGTGCCAGTAGTGGCCTCGGGAGCGGTCGGGGCCAGGAGCAGTACTTC.

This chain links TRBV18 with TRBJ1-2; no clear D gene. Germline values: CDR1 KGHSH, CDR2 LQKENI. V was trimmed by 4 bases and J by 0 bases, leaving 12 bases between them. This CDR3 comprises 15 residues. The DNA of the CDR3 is TGTGCCAGCTCACGATCGTCAGGACCTAACTATGGCTACACCTTC. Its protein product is CASSRSSGPNYGYTF. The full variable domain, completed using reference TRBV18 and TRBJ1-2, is NAGVMQNPRHLVRRRGQEARLRCSPMKGHSHVYWYRQLPEEGLKFMVYLQKENIIDESGMPKERFSAEFPKEGPSILRIQQVVRGDSAAYFCASSRSSGPNYGYTFGSGTRLTVV.

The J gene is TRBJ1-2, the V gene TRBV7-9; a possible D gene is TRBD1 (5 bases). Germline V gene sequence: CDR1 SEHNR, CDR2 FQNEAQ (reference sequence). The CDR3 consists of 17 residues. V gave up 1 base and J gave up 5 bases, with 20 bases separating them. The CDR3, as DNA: TGTGCCAGCAGCTTAGATCTGGGGGAAGAACCGTTATATGGCTACACCTTC. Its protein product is CASSLDLGEEPLYGYTF. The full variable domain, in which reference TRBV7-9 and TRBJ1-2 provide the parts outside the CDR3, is DTGVSQNPRHKITKRGQNVTFRCDPISEHNRLYWYRQTLGQGPEFLTYFQNEAQLEKSRLLSDRFSAERPKGSFSTLEIQRTEQGDSAMYLCASSLDLGEEPLYGYTFGSGTRLTVV.